These 22 T cell receptor beta chains originate from one sample sequenced in a study of blood T cell repertoires in COVID-19. Measured with immunoSEQ multiplex PCR; TCRdb has only the in-frame clones, and not every one. The sample lists 95,000 to 100,000 clones; around 87% were seen once. What was sequenced was peripheral blood. The receptors were gathered from a woman aged 25 to 39 with acute or convalescent COVID-19.

In its sample, this clone was seen a few times. J is TRBJ2-7 and V is TRBV10-3; D unclear. CDR1 is ENHRY and CDR2 is SYGVKD in the germline V gene. The V and J ends lost 3 bases and 5 bases respectively, with 17 bases between them. The CDR3 contains 15 residues. CDR3: CAISDGPASLHEQYF. The CDR3 DNA follows: TGTGCCATCAGTGATGGGCCAGCCTCTCTCCACGAGCAGTACTTC.

This rearrangement joins TRBV29-1 to TRBJ2-7; 7 nucleotides align to TRBD1. In germline, CDR1 is SQVTM, CDR2 ANQGSEA. The CDR3 is made up of 11 amino acids. Losses at the gene ends were 6 bases for V and 2 bases for J; bases not matched to a gene: 1. CDR3 region: CSVGTAYEQYF. CDR3 in DNA: TGCAGCGTCGGGACAGCCTACGAGCAGTACTTC.

The chain links TRBV18 to TRBJ1-2; 7 bases are shared with TRBD1. With V trimmed by 2 bases and J by 7 bases, 7 bases remained unmatched. Looked up from germline, CDR1 is KGHSH and CDR2 is LQKENI. This CDR3 contains 14 residues. CDR3 region: CASSPTTGLGGYTF. The CDR3 DNA is TGTGCCAGCTCACCAACGACAGGGCTAGGTGGCTACACCTTC.

This clone was counted only a few times. An end of the junction does not agree with germline; a read error may underlie this. The rearrangement links TRBV12-5 to TRBJ1-2; 8 bases line up with TRBD1. Germline V lookup: CDR1 LGHNT, CDR2 FRNRAP. This CDR3 contains 11 residues. CDR3 bases: TGTGCTAGTGGTTTGTACCCGGACAGGGCCTTC. The encoded protein is CASGLYPDRAF.

The rearrangement joins TRBV6-5 to TRBJ2-1; TRBD1 matches at 7 bases. The CDR3 runs to 16 residues. From germline, CDR1 is MNHEY and CDR2 SVGAGI. J lost 5 bases, V lost 4 bases, and 11 bases had no gene match. The CDR3 protein is CASSSFGRGSDNEQFF. CDR3 sequence (DNA): TGTGCCAGCAGTTCCTTTGGCAGGGGGAGTGACAATGAGCAGTTCTTC.

This sequence joins TRBV19 and TRBJ1-2, with TRBD1 matching 7 bases. The CDR3 is made up of 14 amino acids. Germline V gene lookup returns CDR1 LNHDA and CDR2 SQIVND (reference sequence). V was clipped by 6 bases and J by 8 bases; unmatched bases: 12. The DNA for the CDR3 is TGTGCCAGTAGACCGGGACAGTTAACTGGAGGCTACACCTTC. Protein product: CASRPGQLTGGYTF.

This clone was detected only once. The rearrangement links TRBV28 to TRBJ1-5; D unclear. V lost 7 bases, J lost 0 bases, and 10 bases lay in between. Germline lookup yields CDR1 MDHEN and CDR2 SYDVKM. The CDR3 contains 14 residues. The CDR3 nucleotides read TGTGCCAGCACCCCGGGAGGTAGCAATCAGCCCCAGCATTTT. Its translation is CASTPGGSNQPQHF.

V is TRBV28 and J is TRBJ1-3; perhaps TRBD1 as D (6 bases). In germline, CDR1 is MDHEN, CDR2 SYDVKM. This CDR3 contains 15 residues. The V gene lost 8 bases and the J gene lost 0 bases, with 14 bases spanning the gap. In nucleotides, the CDR3 is TGTGCCAGCCTTCCTCAGGGGAGCTCTGGAAACACCATATATTTT. Translating it yields CASLPQGSSGNTIYF.

The chain combines TRBV9 with TRBJ1-1; D not certain. The CDR3 contains 13 residues. Germline loops: CDR1 SGDLS, CDR2 YYNGEE. V lost 0 bases, J lost 6 bases, and 9 bases lay in between. The CDR3 region has the DNA TGTGCCAGCAGCGTAGTCGGGGTCTCTGAAGCTTTCTTT. Encoded protein: CASSVVGVSEAFF.

This clone was detected a few times. The chain is built from TRBV28 and TRBJ1-1; D uncertain. Germline V lookup: CDR1 MDHEN, CDR2 SYDVKM. Deletions cut 2 bases from V and 2 bases from J, with 9 bases between. The length of the CDR3 is 14 residues. The CDR3 region has the DNA TGTGCCAGCAGTTTACCGGGGATAAACACTGAAGCTTTCTTT. This sequence encodes CASSLPGINTEAFF.

The chain joins TRBV29-1 to TRBJ2-3, with D perhaps TRBD2 (5 bases). V was trimmed by 4 bases and J by 1 base, leaving 9 bases between them. CDR3 size: 13 residues. The germline V gene has CDR1 SQVTM and CDR2 ANQGSEA. The CDR3 region has the DNA TGCAGCGTTGTAAGACTACGCACAGATACGCAGTATTTT. This sequence encodes CSVVRLRTDTQYF.

CDR3 nucleotides: TGTGCCAGCAGCCCGGGACTAGCGACAGATACGCAGTATTTT. As protein: CASSPGLATDTQYF. The chain links TRBV6-5 to TRBJ2-3, with 10 bases matching TRBD2. V shed 6 bases and J 3 bases; nucleotides not matched to a gene: 3. Germline CDR1 MNHEY, CDR2 SVGAGI. The CDR3 is made up of 14 amino acids.

The chain combines TRBV29-1 with TRBJ2-2; TRBD1 agrees at 11 bases. There are 17 residues in the CDR3. The germline CDR1 and CDR2 sequences are SQVTM and ANQGSEA. V shed 3 bases, J shed 3 bases, and the junction held 9 bases outside the gene matches. In DNA, the CDR3 is TGCAGCGTTGAGGTGGTCGGACAGGGGGCTTACACCGGGGAGCTGTTTTTT. Translated, it gives CSVEVVGQGAYTGELFF.

This clone was picked up a small number of times. V usage is TRBV21-1 and J usage is TRBJ2-1; the tabulated D call, TRBD1, remains unverified against the DNA. TRBV21-1 counts as a pseudogene. The CDR3 consists of 16 residues. CDR3 sequence reads: CASSNGAQGWRLVQFF. In nucleotides, the CDR3 is TGTGCCAGCAGCAATGGGGCCCAGGGGTGGAGGCTTGTGCAGTTCTTC.

The CDR3 DNA is TGCGCCAGCAGCTCGGGACAGGGCTATACCACTGAAGCTTTCTTT. Its protein is CASSSGQGYTTEAFF. The V gene is TRBV5-1, the J gene TRBJ1-1; 9 bases match TRBD1. Trimming at V came to 3 bases and at J to 4 bases, leaving 7 bases not matched to a gene. CDR1 and CDR2 from the germline V gene are SGHRS and YFSETQ. CDR3 size: 15 residues.

V is TRBV10-3 and J is TRBJ2-1, with D possibly being TRBD2 (6 bases). This CDR3 contains 16 residues. Per the germline V gene, CDR1 is ENHRY and CDR2 is SYGVKD. Deletions cut 6 bases from V and 0 bases from J, with 15 bases between. The CDR3 sequence is CAISYLADSSYNEQFF. The DNA for the CDR3 is TGTGCCATCAGCTACTTAGCGGATAGCTCCTACAATGAGCAGTTCTTC.

The chain is built from TRBV10-3 and TRBJ2-7; 9 bases are shared with TRBD1. CDR3 length: 15 residues. Per germline, CDR1 ENHRY and CDR2 SYGVKD. The junction had 12 bases not matched to a gene; V was cut back by 6 bases and J by 6 bases. CDR3 in DNA: TGTGCCATCAGCGAAGCGCGGGACAGGGTAATCGAGCAGTACTTC. Amino acid sequence: CAISEARDRVIEQYF.

V is TRBV20-1 and J is TRBJ1-4; 7 bases match TRBD1. The CDR3 has 12 residues. Per germline, CDR1 DFQATT and CDR2 SNEGSKA (reference sequence). The V and J ends lost 3 bases and 13 bases, in that order; junction bases with no gene match: 8. Here the CDR3 reads CSASSWTGSLFF. DNA for the CDR3: TGCAGTGCTAGTTCCTGGACAGGCTCACTGTTTTTT.

The rearrangement joins TRBV9 to TRBJ1-5; unclear D gene. The CDR3 runs to 13 residues. The V and J ends lost 4 bases and 1 base respectively, with 6 bases between them. CDR1 is SGDLS, CDR2 YYNGEE, per germline. The CDR3 DNA follows: TGTGCCAGCAGCCGCACAAGCAATCAGCCCCAGCATTTT. It is translated as CASSRTSNQPQHF.

The chain couples TRBV7-3 to TRBJ2-3; TRBD1 matches at 7 bases. V was clipped by 7 bases and J by 5 bases; unmatched bases: 6. From germline, CDR1 is SGHTA and CDR2 FQGTGA. The CDR3 has 13 residues. The DNA for the CDR3 is TGTGCCAGCACCCCTCACAGGGGAGATACGCAGTATTTT. It codes for CASTPHRGDTQYF.

J is TRBJ1-6 and V is TRBV12-3 or TRBV12-4; 7 nucleotides line up with TRBD1. The J segment lost 10 bases and the V segment lost 3 bases, leaving 3 bases of the junction unmatched. The CDR3 covers 13 residues. CDR3 amino acids: CASSFNRGSPLHF. CDR3 bases: TGTGCCAGCAGTTTTAACAGGGGATCACCCCTCCACTTT.

The CDR3 nucleotides read TGTGCCAGCTCCTCGGGTGGGGGCGACGAGCAGTACTTC. Translating gives CASSSGGGDEQYF. The V gene is TRBV3-1 (or the pseudogene TRBV3-2), the J gene TRBJ2-7; D is possibly TRBD1 (6 bases). Germline-derived CDR1 and CDR2 are LGHDT and YNNKEL (reference sequence). This CDR3 is 13 amino acids long. V lost 8 bases and J 5 bases, leaving 16 bases between the germline ends.